This is a list of T cell receptor beta chains from one sample in a study of blood T cell repertoires in COVID-19. Only in-frame clones appear in the TCRdb table, and some are missing; sequencing was by immunoSEQ multiplex PCR. The data contain hundreds of thousands of clones, roughly 90% of them singletons. Sequenced sample: PBMCs or T cells enriched from blood (not recorded which). The receptor source for this set is a man aged 60 to 75 who had recovered from COVID-19. The CDR3 runs from the conserved cysteine through the conserved F or W. A D gene is named only where the DNA matches it firmly. Clone size appears in some rows only: once, few, many, or a class for an expanded clone.

.	TRBV6-6	TRBJ2-2	once	CASSYFQGRRTGELFF	TGTGCCAGCAGTTACTTTCAGGGGCGGAGGACCGGGGAGCTGTTTTTT
.	TRBV29-1	TRBJ2-5	.	CSVGAGPYQETQYF	TGCAGCGTTGGGGCGGGACCCTACCAAGAGACCCAGTACTTC
.	TRBV5-5	TRBJ1-4	.	CASSGEAKEKLFF	TGTGCCAGCAGCGGGGAGGCAAAAGAAAAACTTTTTTTT
TRBD1	TRBV9	TRBJ1-1	.	CASSVEQGAEAFF	TGTGCCAGCAGCGTAGAACAGGGGGCTGAAGCTTTCTTT
TRBD1	TRBV12-5	TRBJ1-1	.	CASGKGDSGNTEAFF	TGTGCTAGTGGTAAAGGGGACAGCGGGAACACTGAAGCTTTCTTT
.	TRBV9	TRBJ1-1	.	CASSVERGTEAFF	TGTGCCAGCAGCGTGGAAAGGGGTACTGAAGCTTTCTTT
.	TRBV5-1	TRBJ1-2	.	CASSLVGDGYTF	TGCGCCAGCAGCTTGGTCGGGGATGGCTACACCTTC
.	TRBV2	TRBJ2-7	.	CATATQGVEQYF	TGTGCCACCGCAACCCAGGGCGTCGAGCAGTACTTC
TRBD2	TRBV20-1	TRBJ2-7	.	CSASLVAGGYEQYF	TGCAGTGCTAGTCTAGTAGCGGGAGGCTACGAGCAGTACTTC
TRBD1	TRBV27	TRBJ2-2	.	CASSLGQTGELFF	TGTGCCAGCAGTTTGGGACAGACCGGGGAGCTGTTTTTT
.	TRBV3-1/TRBV3-2	TRBJ1-2	.	CASSQGLQGRGYTF	TGTGCCAGCAGCCAGGGCCTCCAGGGGCGCGGCTACACCTTC
.	TRBV12-5	TRBJ1-6	.	CASGLVLAGSGSPLHF	TGTGCTAGTGGTTTGGTACTTGCAGGGTCCGGATCACCCCTCCACTTT
.	TRBV19	TRBJ2-5	.	CASLPQGSETQYF	TGTGCCAGTCTACCTCAGGGGTCAGAGACCCAGTACTTC
.	TRBV6-2/TRBV6-3	TRBJ2-5	once	CASSSWGGRRETQYF	TGTGCCAGCAGTTCATGGGGGGGCCGTCGGGAGACCCAGTACTTC
TRBD2	TRBV29-1	TRBJ2-3	once	CSVVVTSGTDTQYF	TGCAGCGTTGTCGTCACTAGCGGCACAGATACGCAGTATTTT
.	TRBV5-1	TRBJ2-6	.	CASSLGGVSGANVLTF	TGCGCCAGCAGCTTGGGCGGGGTCTCTGGGGCCAACGTCCTGACTTTC
.	TRBV11-2	TRBJ2-1	.	CASSRLNEQFF	TGTGCCAGCAGCCGCCTAAATGAGCAGTTCTTC
.	TRBV12-5	TRBJ1-1	.	CASESLPNTEAFF	TGTGCTAGTGAGAGCCTCCCGAACACTGAAGCTTTCTTT
.	TRBV5-6	TRBJ2-7	.	CASSLVAGNSYEQYF	TGTGCCAGCAGCTTGGTGGCGGGAAACTCCTACGAGCAGTACTTC
.	TRBV6-5	TRBJ1-6	.	CASSPSYSPLHF	TGTGCCAGCAGTCCCTCCTATTCACCCCTCCACTTT
.	TRBV20-1	TRBJ1-3	.	CSASGRAGNTIYF	TGCAGTGCTAGTGGCAGGGCTGGAAACACCATATATTTT
.	TRBV24-1	TRBJ2-2	once	CATSEAYTGELFF	TGTGCCACCAGTGAAGCATACACCGGGGAGCTGTTTTTT
.	TRBV24-1	TRBJ1-2	.	CATSDRGQSNYGYTF	TGTGCCACCAGTGACCGCGGACAGTCTAACTATGGCTACACCTTC
.	TRBV9	TRBJ2-1	.	CASSVASVLYNEQFF	TGTGCCAGCAGCGTAGCTAGCGTACTGTACAATGAGCAGTTCTTC
.	TRBV5-6	TRBJ1-2	.	CASSRGTTNYGYTF	TGTGCCAGCAGCCGCGGGACGACTAACTATGGCTACACCTTC
.	TRBV7-9	TRBJ1-2	few	CASSLIRGVDGYTF	TGTGCCAGCAGCTTAATCCGGGGTGTGGATGGCTACACCTTC
TRBD1	TRBV7-2	TRBJ1-1	.	CASSERQGVRIGKAEAFF	TGTGCCAGCAGCGAACGACAGGGTGTGAGGATTGGGAAAGCTGAAGCTTTCTTT
.	TRBV7-9	TRBJ1-5	.	CASSIGTNQPQHF	TGTGCCAGCAGCATTGGGACAAATCAGCCCCAGCATTTT
TRBD1	TRBV7-3	TRBJ2-3	once	CASSLSRGPADTQYF	TGTGCCAGCAGCTTATCCAGGGGGCCCGCTGATACGCAGTATTTT
TRBD1	TRBV2	TRBJ1-5	.	CASSGLRQGQPQHF	TGTGCCAGCAGTGGCCTTCGACAGGGCCAGCCCCAGCATTTT
.	TRBV11-3	TRBJ2-1	.	CASSLELVSNEQFF	TGTGCCAGCAGCTTAGAATTGGTGAGCAATGAGCAGTTCTTC
.	TRBV14	TRBJ2-5	.	CASSLRLDRETQYF	TGTGCCAGCAGCCTGCGGCTGGATCGAGAGACCCAGTACTTC
.	TRBV10-1	TRBJ1-1	.	CASSEMTGNTEAFF	TGCGCCAGCAGTGAGATGACAGGGAACACTGAAGCTTTCTTT
.	TRBV13	TRBJ2-5	.	CASSLRGAYQETQYF	TGTGCCAGCAGCTTACGTGGGGCGTACCAAGAGACCCAGTACTTC
TRBD1	TRBV4-3	TRBJ1-5	.	CASSQDPTGGYQPQHF	TGCGCCAGCAGCCAAGACCCTACAGGGGGCTATCAGCCCCAGCATTTT
.	TRBV10-3	TRBJ1-2	.	CAISESEFPGVYYGYTF	TGTGCCATCAGTGAGTCTGAGTTTCCGGGGGTCTACTATGGCTACACCTTC
.	TRBV9	TRBJ2-1	.	CASSVGTGSSYNEQFF	TGTGCCAGCAGCGTCGGGACTGGAAGCTCCTACAATGAGCAGTTCTTC
.	TRBV4-1	TRBJ2-2	.	CASSQYGGRTGELFF	TGCGCCAGCAGCCAATATGGGGGCCGGACCGGGGAGCTGTTTTTT
.	TRBV6-5	TRBJ1-2	.	CASSRPDTYGYTF	TGTGCCAGCAGCCGACCAGACACCTATGGCTACACCTTC
.	TRBV19	TRBJ1-1	few	CASTRTLNTEAFF	TGTGCCAGTACTAGAACGCTAAACACTGAAGCTTTCTTT
TRBD1	TRBV6-5	TRBJ1-6	.	CASTGQGSSPLHF	TGTGCCAGCACGGGACAGGGTTCTTCACCCCTCCACTTT